Listed below are T cell receptor beta chains from one sample, sequenced in a study of tumor-infiltrating lymphocytes in primary liver carcinoma. TCRdb reanalysed the multiplex PCR reads using MiXCR and keeps one entry per CDR3 protein. The sample lists about 130,000 distinct CDR3 sequences, 50% to 80% occurring once. The sequenced sample was liver tumor tissue from sampling region 3. The receptors were sampled from a woman between 55 and 75 years old with primary liver carcinoma and hepatitis B virus infection. Both conserved end residues are part of each CDR3. The D gene is left open where the match is weak. Not every row has a clone size; where given, it reads once, few, many or a size class.

clone_size d_call j_call v_call cdr3_aa cdr3_nt
many - TRBJ2-3 TRBV5-4 CASSLLVGQGTDTQYF TGTGCCAGCAGCTTATTAGTTGGCCAGGGGACAGATACGCAGTATTTT
- TRBD1 TRBJ2-1 TRBV6-5 CTNRGQGGYNEQFF TGTACCAACAGGGGACAGGGGGGCTACAATGAGCAGTTCTTT
- TRBD2 TRBJ2-7 TRBV11-2 CASGAISRLAGGQKPYEQYF TGTGCCAGCGGCGCTATTTCCCGACTAGCGGGAGGGCAGAAACCCTACGAGCAGTACTTT
- TRBD1 TRBJ2-2 TRBV11-2 CASSLRTGGTGEPFF TGTGCCAGCAGCCTGAGGACAGGGGGCACCGGGGAGCCCTTTTTT
many TRBD1 TRBJ1-6 TRBV5-4 CASSPGQAGRSPLHF TGTGCCAGCAGTCCCGGACAGGCGGGGAGGTCACCCCTCCACTTT
- - TRBJ2-7 TRBV11-2 CASSLIWDITLSGLGREQYF TGCGCCAGCAGCTTAATTTGGGACATAACCCTATCGGGCCTAGGACGCGAGCAGTACTTC
few - TRBJ2-5 TRBV7-9 CASSLARGEQETQYF TGTGCCAGCAGCTTAGCGAGGGGTGAACAAGAGACCCAGTACTTC
- - TRBJ2-7 TRBV6-5 CVSGRLGREQYF TGTGTCAGTGGCCGCCTAGGTAGGGAGCAGTACTTC
many TRBD2 TRBJ2-5 TRBV6-1 CASSGGRTSAVQETQYF TGTGCCAGCAGTGGAGGTAGGACTAGCGCCGTACAAGAGACCCAGTACTTC
- - TRBJ2-3 TRBV30 CGWILPRTDTQYF TGTGGCTGGATTCTCCCCCGCACAGATACGCAGTATTTT
- TRBD1 TRBJ2-5 TRBV11-3 CASSLRQGVSETQYF TGTGCCAGCAGCTTACGGCAGGGGGTAAGCGAGACCCAATACTTC
- - TRBJ2-5 TRBV4-2 CTSSQERGGQETQHF TGTACCAGCAGCCAAGAAAGGGGCGGTCAAGAGACCCAGCACTTC
many - TRBJ2-4 TRBV4-2 CASSQEAGLPGKNIQYF TGTGCCAGCAGCCAAGAGGCCGGTCTCCCCGGTAAAAACATTCAGTACTTC
few TRBD2 TRBJ2-3 TRBV30 CAWSPGLGDDTQYF TGTGCCTGGAGTCCGGGACTAGGGGACGATACGCAGTATTTT
- - TRBJ2-5 TRBV10-3 CAISLSRKGETQHF TGTGCAATCAGTCTTAGCAGGAAGGGTGAGACCCAGCACTTC
medium-sized - TRBJ2-7 TRBV11-2 CASSRLLVATYEQYF TGTGCCAGCAGCCGATTGTTGGTGGCTACCTACGAGCAGTACTTC
few - TRBJ2-1 TRBV28 CASSLGSADHNEQFF TGTGCCAGCAGTTTGGGTAGCGCGGACCACAATGAGCAGTTCTTC
- - TRBJ2-7 TRBV29-1 CSVQGVIPCEQYF TGCAGCGTTCAAGGGGTTATTCCCTGCGAGCAGTACTTC